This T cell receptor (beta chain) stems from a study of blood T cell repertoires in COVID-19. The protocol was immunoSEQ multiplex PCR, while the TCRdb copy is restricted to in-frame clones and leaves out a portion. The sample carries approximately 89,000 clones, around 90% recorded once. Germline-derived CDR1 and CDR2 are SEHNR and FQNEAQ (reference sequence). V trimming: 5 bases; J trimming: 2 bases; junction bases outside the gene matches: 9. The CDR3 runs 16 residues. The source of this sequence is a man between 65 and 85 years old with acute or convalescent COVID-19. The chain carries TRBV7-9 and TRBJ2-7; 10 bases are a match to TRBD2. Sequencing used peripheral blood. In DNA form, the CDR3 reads TGTGCCAGCAGCCGTACCGGGACTAGCGCAGCCTACGAGCAGTACTTC. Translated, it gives CASSRTGTSAAYEQYF.